Below, 17 T cell receptor beta chains from the same sample are listed, as sequenced in a study of shared clonotypes between healthy human individuals. TCRdb's table, derived via immunoSEQ multiplex PCR, lists solely in-frame clones and lacks some. This table has 500,000 or so clones, about 96% appearing once. Input material: naive CD4+ T cells sorted from blood. The subset denotes: CD45RA+ positively selected. These receptors were collected from a woman in her 30s in good health.

The chain links TRBV28 to TRBJ2-7; 7 bases are a match to TRBD1. CDR1 is MDHEN and CDR2 is SYDVKM in the germline V gene. The trim removed 8 bases at V and 3 bases at J, leaving 10 bases unmatched. CDR3 length: 14 amino acids. CDR3: CASGRWAGGYEQYF. In DNA form, the CDR3 reads TGTGCCAGCGGCCGTTGGGCAGGGGGCTACGAGCAGTACTTC.

On this clone: Other nucleotide sequences in the sample specify the same CDR3. V gene TRBV28 combines with J gene TRBJ2-5; D gene uncertain. The CDR3 consists of 11 residues. V shed 6 bases and J shed 2 bases, with 4 bases lying between them. Germline CDR1 MDHEN, CDR2 SYDVKM. Written as DNA, the CDR3 is TGTGCCAGCAGGGGTCAAGAGACCCAGTACTTC. This gives the protein CASRGQETQYF.

The chain employs TRBV4-1 and TRBJ1-2, with a possible D match to TRBD1 (5 bases). Trimming pared 1 base from V and 4 bases from J, leaving 22 bases between. This CDR3 has 18 amino acids. Germline V lookup: CDR1 MGHRA, CDR2 YSYEKL. CDR3: CASSQAPQGKLGRYGYTF. The DNA for the CDR3 is TGCGCCAGCAGCCAAGCCCCCCAGGGTAAACTGGGGCGCTATGGCTACACCTTC.

The genes are TRBV19 and TRBJ2-1; possibly TRBD2 for D (7 bases). This CDR3 has 14 amino acids. CDR1 is LNHDA, CDR2 SQIVND, per germline (reference sequence). V was pared by 0 bases and J by 9 bases, with 12 bases between. The DNA for the CDR3 is TGTGCCAGTAGTATAGATCGGGGGGCGAGTGAGCAGTTCTTC. This translates into CASSIDRGASEQFF.

The chain recombines TRBV18 with TRBJ2-7, with D possibly being TRBD1 (6 bases). Germline assignment: CDR1 KGHSH and CDR2 LQKENI. V dropped 0 bases and J dropped 2 bases, with 11 bases sitting between them. The CDR3 runs 15 residues. The CDR3: CASSPPSAGAYEQYF. DNA for the CDR3: TGTGCCAGCTCACCACCCAGTGCAGGGGCCTACGAGCAGTACTTC.

This chain uses TRBV18 with TRBJ2-5; 7 nucleotides match TRBD1. The CDR3 has 13 residues. Per germline, CDR1 KGHSH and CDR2 LQKENI. V shed 5 bases, J shed 7 bases, and the junction held 7 bases outside the gene matches. Here the CDR3 reads CASSTGTDGTQYF. CDR3 DNA: TGTGCCAGCTCAACGGGGACAGATGGGACCCAGTACTTC.

The V gene is TRBV6-1, the J gene TRBJ2-7; D is possibly TRBD1 (5 bases). Trimming pared 4 bases from V and 0 bases from J, leaving 13 bases between. The CDR3 consists of 15 residues. CDR1 is MNHNS, CDR2 SASEGT, per germline. The CDR3 reads CASSAGPYPSYEQYF. As DNA, the CDR3 is TGTGCCAGCAGTGCAGGGCCATACCCCTCCTACGAGCAGTACTTC.

The chain combines TRBV28 with TRBJ2-7; 9 nucleotides align to TRBD2. Per the germline V gene, CDR1 is MDHEN and CDR2 is SYDVKM. There are 17 residues in the CDR3. With V trimmed by 5 bases and J by 0 bases, 11 bases remained unmatched. CDR3 protein: CASSPLRSGRSSYEQYF. The CDR3 DNA reads as TGTGCCAGCAGTCCCCTTAGGAGCGGGAGGAGCTCCTACGAGCAGTACTTC.

The chain carries TRBV28 and TRBJ1-2, with a tentative D call TRBD1 (5 bases). The CDR3 runs 13 residues. Trimming cost V 7 bases and J 4 bases, with 13 bases left between them. From germline, CDR1 is MDHEN and CDR2 SYDVKM. The CDR3 DNA reads TGTGCCAGCACCTTGGGGGAAGGCTATGGCTACACCTTC. Residues: CASTLGEGYGYTF.

CDR3 nucleotides: TGCGCCAGCAGTCCTGGGGGCGGAGCTGCCTACGAGCAGTACTTC. As protein: CASSPGGGAAYEQYF. The chain combines TRBV5-1 with TRBJ2-7, with D possibly TRBD1 on 6 matching bases. CDR1 and CDR2 (germline): SGHRS, YFSETQ. With 5 bases removed from V and 2 bases from J, the gap between germline ends came to 17 bases. The CDR3 consists of 15 residues.

This chain uses TRBV4-1 with TRBJ2-5, with D perhaps TRBD2 (5 bases). This CDR3 spans 16 amino acids. Trimming cost V 0 bases and J 2 bases, with 13 bases left between them. In germline, CDR1 is MGHRA, CDR2 YSYEKL. The CDR3 loop is CASSQEDYLLQETQYF. The DNA of the CDR3 is TGCGCCAGCAGCCAAGAAGACTATCTCCTACAAGAGACCCAGTACTTC.

This clone was seen a single time. V gene TRBV18 combines with J gene TRBJ1-2, with D maybe TRBD1 (6 bases). The CDR3 is 13 amino acids. Between the trimmed V and J ends, which lost 7 bases and 3 bases, there was a span of 12 bases. In germline, CDR1 is KGHSH, CDR2 LQKENI. CDR3 residues: CASCEGEDYGYTF. As DNA, the CDR3 is TGTGCCAGCTGTGAGGGGGAGGACTATGGCTACACCTTC.

This rearrangement joins TRBV28 to TRBJ1-4; no clear D gene. Germline V CDR1 and CDR2: MDHEN, SYDVKM. Between the trimmed V and J ends, which lost 7 bases and 3 bases, there was a span of 3 bases. The CDR3 loop spans 11 amino acids. The CDR3, as DNA: TGTGCCAGCACGGCTAATGAAAAACTGTTTTTT. This gives the protein CASTANEKLFF.

The CDR3 bases are TGTGCCAGCAGCGCCCCGGGACTAGCGGACAATGAGCAGTTCTTC. Translated, it gives CASSAPGLADNEQFF. The chain recombines TRBV9 with TRBJ2-1; 11 positions agree with TRBD2. Germline CDR1 reads SGDLS; CDR2 reads YYNGEE. CDR3 length: 15 residues. V lost 3 bases and J lost 5; bases outside the gene matches: 4.

The chain links TRBV5-1 to TRBJ1-4; D is undetermined. V gave up 2 bases and J gave up 8 bases, with 10 bases separating them. The CDR3 runs to 13 residues. Germline values: CDR1 SGHRS, CDR2 YFSETQ. CDR3 nucleotides: TGCGCCAGCAGCTTCGTCCCCGACGAAAAACTGTTTTTT. Amino acids: CASSFVPDEKLFF.

The genes are TRBV7-3 and TRBJ2-3; D not resolved. The CDR3 sequence is 15 residues long. The germline gives CDR1 SGHTA, CDR2 FQGTGA. V lost 0 bases, J lost 4 bases, and 11 bases lay in between. The CDR3 is CASSLTYGSADTQYF. The DNA for the CDR3 is TGTGCCAGCAGCTTAACCTATGGGTCGGCAGATACGCAGTATTTT.

This clone has a handful of counts. The chain has TRBV11-2 and TRBJ2-7; 7 bases line up with TRBD2. Unmatched junction bases numbered 6, after V lost 2 bases and J lost 2 bases. The CDR3 runs to 15 residues. Germline CDR1 SGHAT, CDR2 FQNNGV. In DNA form, the CDR3 reads TGTGCCAGCAGCTTACCGTCAGGACTAGCCTACGAGCAGTACTTC. It specifies CASSLPSGLAYEQYF.